The present TCR beta chain was sequenced within a study of blood T cell repertoires in COVID-19. As for the study in general: Acute and convalescent COVID-19 samples came from the United States, Italy and Spain. T cells, B-cell-depleted T cells, or PBMCs provided the cDNA or gDNA that served as material.

In the authors' workflow: Amplification from reference gene primers served as the basis for estimated nucleated cell counts. TCRdb's copy holds only in-frame clones and misses some; the assay was immunoSEQ multiplex PCR. D and trimming were read from the DNA, whereas the V and J calls and clone size are those reported in that table. The top ten hold around 3.5% of the sample, which has over 95,000 clones, roughly 84% seen once. The CDR3 has 18 residues. V shed 5 bases and J 0 bases; nucleotides not matched to a gene: 7. CDR1 and CDR2 from the germline V gene are SGHAT and FQNNGV. The V gene is TRBV11-2, the J gene TRBJ1-6; 10 nucleotides match TRBD1. This TCR came from a man between 40 and 49 years old with acute or convalescent COVID-19. The sample comprised peripheral blood. The CDR3 nucleotides read TGTGCCAGCAGCCCCGGGGACAGGGGTTACTCCTATAATTCACCCCTCCACTTT. This gives the protein CASSPGDRGYSYNSPLHF.